This T cell receptor (beta chain) was recorded in a study of blood T cell repertoires in COVID-19. Method: immunoSEQ multiplex PCR; TCRdb's copy keeps in-frame clones and lacks some. The table records about 50,000 clones, roughly 86% of them present only once. Germline lookup yields CDR1 SGHRS and CDR2 YFSETQ. CDR3 length: 17 amino acids. After removal of 5 bases from V and 1 base from J, the junction contained 12 bases not matched to a gene. This clone was found once. The chain has TRBV5-1 and TRBJ2-5, with 9 positions matching TRBD2. The origin of this receptor is a man at least 80 years old with active COVID-19. Sequenced input: peripheral blood. DNA of the CDR3: TGCGCCAGCAGTTTAACTCTGACTAGCGGCACCCAAGAGACCCAGTACTTC. It is translated as CASSLTLTSGTQETQYF.